This T cell receptor beta chain came from a study of shared clonotypes between healthy human individuals. Whole-study results and caveats: Estimated clonotype richness was generally higher in naive than memory subsets.

The authors' processing: Junction-only immunoSEQ data arrived without quality scores, meaning filtering differed. TCRdb keeps only in-frame clones here, not all; method: immunoSEQ multiplex PCR. The DNA was the basis for D and trimming; V, J and clone size are from that table. The data show millions of clones, around nine tenths seen once. About this clone: Its antigen is not known.

The sequence was collected from a man between 18 and 35 years old in good health. Input material: naive CD4+ T cells sorted from blood. The subset denotes: CD45RA+ positively selected.

The CDR3 spells CASSLGGAYGYTF. The CDR3 region has the DNA TGTGCCAGCAGCTTGGGGGGGGCCTATGGCTACACCTTC. The chain uses TRBV5-7 and TRBJ1-2, with D perhaps TRBD1 (6 bases). TRBV5-7 is noted as an ORF with a role that remains uncertain. V shed 0 bases and J shed 4 bases, with 7 bases lying between them. The CDR3 is 13 residues long.